The T cell receptor (beta chain) described here comes from a study of blood T cell repertoires in COVID-19. Study context: Italy, Spain and the United States were the sources of the convalescent and acute COVID-19 samples. PBMCs, B-cell-depleted T cells, or T cells provided the cDNA or gDNA that made up the material.

Using immunoSEQ multiplex PCR, the repertoire was profiled, and TCRdb retains in-frame clones only, with some absent. In the table there are around 310,000 clones, roughly 86% of which are singletons. Donors were grouped by their self-reported clinical history. CDR3 length: 14 residues. V lost 5 bases, J lost 4 bases, and 12 bases lay in between. Germline CDR1 and CDR2: MNHEY and SVGAGI. Sequencing was performed on PBMCs or T cells enriched from blood (not recorded which). This chain connects TRBV6-5 to TRBJ1-5; the D gene is possibly TRBD1 (5 bases). The sequence was obtained from a woman between 25 and 40 years old who had recovered from COVID-19. The CDR3 region is CASSHDRANQPQHF. The CDR3 DNA is TGTGCCAGCAGTCACGACAGAGCAAATCAGCCCCAGCATTTT.